This entry describes one TCR beta chain. Profiling relied on immunoSEQ multiplex PCR, and the TCRdb table lists in-frame clones only, not all of them. In the table there are 270,000 or so clones, 75% to 90% of which are singletons. CDR3 size: 15 residues. CDR1 LNHDA and CDR2 SQIVND come from the germline V gene (reference sequence). V was shortened by 1 base and J by 6 bases, with 15 bases between the two germline ends. These data are taken from a study of blood T cell repertoires in COVID-19. The TCR sequence derives from a woman between 25 and 40 years old with acute COVID-19. Sequenced: PBMCs or T cells enriched from blood (not recorded which). V is TRBV19 and J is TRBJ1-2; D is ambiguous. The CDR3 bases are TGTGCCAGTAGTATAGTCGGACCCGGGAGGGATGGCTACACCTTC. Encoded protein: CASSIVGPGRDGYTF.